This T cell receptor beta chain was identified during a study of blood T cell repertoires in COVID-19. As for the study in general: The cDNA or gDNA used as material had been derived from T cells, B-cell-depleted T cells, or PBMCs.

In the authors' methods: Amplification of reference gene primers was used by the study to estimate nucleated cell counts. Sequenced by immunoSEQ multiplex PCR; TCRdb stores in-frame clones only, minus some. D and trimming come from the DNA, and the V and J calls and clone size come from that table. The data show approximately 220,000 clones, with approximately 83% seen just once and 3% held by the top ten. The CDR3 is 15 residues long. V gave up 1 base and J gave up 5 bases; unmatched junction bases: 8. Germline CDR1 SGHDN, CDR2 FVKESK. This chain connects TRBV14 to TRBJ2-7, with 7 bases identical to TRBD2. The sequence was collected from a woman aged 25-40 years who had recovered from COVID-19. What was sequenced was peripheral blood. CDR3 coding DNA: TGTGCCAGCAGCCAAGTGGGAGGGTCTGGCGACGAGCAGTACTTC. This codes for CASSQVGGSGDEQYF.